The clone carrying this T cell receptor (beta chain) was seen only a few times. What it recognizes is unknown. The germline V gene has CDR1 SGHTA and CDR2 FQGTGA. V dropped 2 bases and J dropped 5; count of bases not matched to a gene: 2. This CDR3 spans 13 amino acids. The sample originates from a study of post-analysis software for immune sequencing data. Study-wide background: The cohort encompassed relapsing-remitting, secondary progressive and progressive-relapsing multiple sclerosis disease courses.

Tagging with unique molecular identifiers was a feature of the TCR beta cDNA libraries. MiXCR was run by TCRdb on the PCR reads, yielding one entry per CDR3 protein. The table has about 820,000 distinct CDR3 sequences, around 50% seen once. The study, taken as a whole, reports: Samples sharing a preparation batch grouped tightly together when assessed by F measure. There was significantly lower normalized Chao1 diversity in multiple sclerosis patients than in controls. In patients, TRBV5-6, TRBV5-1 and TRBV20-1 belonged to roughly 5 TRBV segments found more frequently than in controls.

The V call is TRBV7-3, the J call TRBJ2-7, with 8 bases identical to TRBD1. This TCR derives from a girl aged 10 to 17 with multiple sclerosis. The sample taken for sequencing was blood. Here the CDR3 reads CASSLQGADEQYF. The CDR3 DNA sequence: TGTGCCAGCAGCTTACAGGGGGCCGACGAGCAGTACTTC. Full variable domain (missing parts from reference TRBV7-3 and TRBJ2-7): GAGVSQTPSNKVTEKGKYVELRCDPISGHTALYWYRQSLGQGPEFLIYFQGTGAADDSGLPNDRFFAVRPEGSVSTLKIQRTERGDSAVYLCASSLQGADEQYFGPGTRLTVT.